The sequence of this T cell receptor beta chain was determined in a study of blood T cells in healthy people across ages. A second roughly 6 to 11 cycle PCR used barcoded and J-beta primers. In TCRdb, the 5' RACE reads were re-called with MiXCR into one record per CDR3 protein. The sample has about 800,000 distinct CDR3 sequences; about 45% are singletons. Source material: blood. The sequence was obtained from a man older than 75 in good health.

CDR3 amino acids: CASSSVGGRANEQFF. The CDR3 DNA reads as TGTGCCAGCAGTTCCGTCGGGGGGCGGGCCAATGAGCAGTTCTTC. This chain links TRBV7-3 with TRBJ2-1, with D tentatively TRBD2 (7 bases). Trimming shortened V by 6 bases and J by 6 bases, and 18 bases separated the two germline ends. CDR1 is SGHTA and CDR2 is FQGTGA in the germline V gene. CDR3 length: 15 amino acids.